The subject of this entry is one T cell receptor (beta chain). Its specific antigen is unknown. Base-call qualities are not available, and no considerably larger clone is one nucleotide away. This entry comes from a study of OX40 agonist ivuxolimab in advanced cancers. General notes on the study: Ivuxolimab, which targeted the costimulatory receptor OX40 (CD134), was an agonistic, fully human IgG2 monoclonal antibody. Intravenous ivuxolimab was administered to patients every 2 weeks at six dose levels: 0.01, 0.1, 0.3, 1.5, 3 and 10 mg/kg. Of the approximately 54 patients in dose escalation, 19 had hepatocellular carcinoma, some 15 had melanoma, 9 had renal cell carcinoma and 9 had head and neck cancer. A male proportion of about 79% and a mean age of around 60 years, ranging from about 23 to 90, were recorded for the dose-escalation cohort. Patients were allowed to have had prior anti-PD-1, anti-PD-L1 or anti-CTLA-4 therapy, and about 40% of the dose-escalation patients had been treated with checkpoint inhibitors. Partial responses were achieved by three dose-escalation patients, of whom one had hepatocellular carcinoma and two had cutaneous melanoma. Peripheral TCRbeta sequencing was intended to test whether TCR sequence diversity was altered and clonal T-cell expansion was caused by ivuxolimab. The paper describes the monotherapy dose-escalation part (N ≈ 52 patients) of the phase I trial of ivuxolimab. Study-wide conclusions, independent of this receptor: Clonal expansion of both CD4+ and CD8+ blood T cells was observed from baseline to week 6 at doses 0.1 to 3.0 mg/kg. In the 0.1-3.0 mg/kg groups, partial responders had among the lowest normalized peripheral clonal expansion, particularly in CD8+ T cells. Which antigens the clonally expanded peripheral T cells were specific for was not determined. On average, CD8+ T cells showed more expanded clones than CD4+ T cells after ivuxolimab. Low levels of normalized T-cell clonal expansion were also seen in some patients who did not respond.

To sequence the TCRbeta CDR3 region, genomic DNA was isolated from the sorted cells. TCRbeta CDR3 regions were sequenced using the immunoSEQ Assay. The table comes from immuneACCESS by way of TCRdb, which keeps in-frame sequences with V and J called. Part of the clones is missing from these tables; in studies checked, under half for an unresolved V gene and the rest for unknown reasons. The sample profile shows about 84,000 clones; roughly 82% of them were found once. The ten largest clones take up roughly 2.7% of the sample. The trial excluded patients who had a history of autoimmune disease or were on systemic immunosuppression. In every dose cohort, peripheral blood was drawn for TCR sequencing at baseline, cycle 4 day 1, and cycle 7 day 1. Samples were obtained from an open-label, multicenter, first-in-human phase I dose-escalation trial of ivuxolimab. Adults with locally advanced or metastatic head and neck squamous cell, hepatocellular, melanoma or renal cell carcinoma were enrolled in the trial. Before TCR sequencing, CD4+ T cells and CD8+ T cells from peripheral blood were sorted into separate populations.

The CDR1 and CDR2 encoded by the germline V gene (reference sequence) are MNHEY and SMNVEV. From the cysteine up to the phenylalanine, the CDR3 has a length of 14 residues. Of the read, only the CDR3 DNA is kept; its 42 bases are in frame from base 1. V was cut back by 0 bases and J by 7 bases, leaving a gap of 9 bases between them. This sequence uses TRBV27 and TRBJ2-2, with the D gene uncertain. This sequence originates from an adult with an advanced solid tumor such as melanoma, head and neck, liver or kidney cancer. The sample consisted of CD4+ or CD8+ T cells sorted from blood, taken in a trial of the OX40 agonist ivuxolimab. At the DNA level, the sequence is TGTGCCAGCAGTTTATCGACGGGCGTCGGGGAGCTGTTTTTT. This is translated as CASSLSTGVGELFF.